The source of this T cell receptor (beta chain) is a study of spatial heterogeneity in lung cancer. In the study overall: Each time, sequencing found more beta-chain sequences than alpha-chain sequences.

A single record per CDR3 protein comes from TCRdb applying MiXCR to the 5' RACE reads. The sample lists some 70,000 distinct CDR3 sequences, about an eighth seen once, with 6.5% to 7.5% in the top ten. Stated time point: sample taken at primary tumor resection. Without sorting, whole RNA was sequenced from tumor, nontumor lung or frozen PBMC. Germline CDR1 and CDR2: DFQATT and SNEGSKA (reference sequence). The CDR3 runs to 12 residues. V lost 3 bases and J 11 bases, leaving 16 bases between the germline ends. The sequence was obtained from a male donor with early-stage non-small cell lung cancer. The source material was PBMCs, sampled at surgery. The chain links TRBV20-1 to TRBJ1-1, with TRBD1 as a possible D gene (6 bases). CDR3 bases: TGCAGTGCTAGCCGTCATCAGGGGAATGCTTTCTTT. It encodes CSASRHQGNAFF.